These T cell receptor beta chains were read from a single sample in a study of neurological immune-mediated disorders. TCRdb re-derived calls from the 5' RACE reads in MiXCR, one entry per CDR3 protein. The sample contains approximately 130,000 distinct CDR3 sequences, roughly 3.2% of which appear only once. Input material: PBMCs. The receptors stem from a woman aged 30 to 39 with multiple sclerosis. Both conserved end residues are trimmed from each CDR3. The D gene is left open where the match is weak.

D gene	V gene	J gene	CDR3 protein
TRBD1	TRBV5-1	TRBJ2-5	ASSLDRGVETQY
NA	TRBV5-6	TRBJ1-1	ASSFAGLDTEAF
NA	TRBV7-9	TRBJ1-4	ASSLVDGFGEKLF
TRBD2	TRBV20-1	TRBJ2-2	SARRASGGPGELF
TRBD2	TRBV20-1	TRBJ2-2	SARDLAGGPGTGELF
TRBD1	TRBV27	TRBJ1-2	ASSFGTGGGNFYGDYT
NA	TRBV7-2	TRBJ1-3	ASSFWGPGNTIY
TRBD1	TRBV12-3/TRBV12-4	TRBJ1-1	ASRGRDSAEAF
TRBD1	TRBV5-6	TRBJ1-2	ASSPRQGTPYGYT
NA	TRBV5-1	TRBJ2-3	ASSLEPGVGTDTQY
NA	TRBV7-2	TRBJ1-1	ASSPLGQAEAF
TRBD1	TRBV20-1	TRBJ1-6	SAQGTGNSPLH
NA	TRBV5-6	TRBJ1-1	ASSWKQGPEAF
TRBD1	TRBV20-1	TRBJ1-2	SAPVGTGGEGYT
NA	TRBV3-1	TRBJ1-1	ASSTLPDANTEAF
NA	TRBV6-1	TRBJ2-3	ASSGGVSTDTQY
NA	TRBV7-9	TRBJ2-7	ASSYPGGPYEQY
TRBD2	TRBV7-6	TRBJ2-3	ASSSGLAGDTQY
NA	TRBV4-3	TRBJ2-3	ASSQDLGSGPDTQY
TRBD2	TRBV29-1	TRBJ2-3	SVGTSGRAKDTQY
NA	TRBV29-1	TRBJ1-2	SVEPHSSNYGYT
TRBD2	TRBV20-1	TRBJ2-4	SARGQAGGPYIQY
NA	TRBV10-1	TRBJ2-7	ASSSDFGEQY
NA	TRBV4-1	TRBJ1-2	ASSQDSRGGGYGYT
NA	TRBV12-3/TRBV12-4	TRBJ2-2	ASSLAGGTGELF
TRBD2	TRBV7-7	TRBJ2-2	ASRPIGTSGNTGELF
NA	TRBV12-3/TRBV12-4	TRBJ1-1	ASSLRVSNTEAF
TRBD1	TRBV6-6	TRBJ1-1	ASRAQGVGTTEAF
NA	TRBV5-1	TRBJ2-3	ASSLQGTDTQY
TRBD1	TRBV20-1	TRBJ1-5	SAAQGQIFSNQPQH
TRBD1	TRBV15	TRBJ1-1	ATSADRGTEAF
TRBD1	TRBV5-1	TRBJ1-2	ASSLTGGTNYGYT
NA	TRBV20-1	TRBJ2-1	SARDTRTPDFNEQF
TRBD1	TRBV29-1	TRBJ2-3	SDIKGAGAEDTQY
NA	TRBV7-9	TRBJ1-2	ASSLGTAYGYT
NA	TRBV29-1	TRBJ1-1	SGGTMNTEAF
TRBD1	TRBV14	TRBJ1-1	ASSQGYDRADTEAF
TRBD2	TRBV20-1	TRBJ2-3	SARDLTSGRNTQY
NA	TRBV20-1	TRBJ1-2	SPKRTRRARRGYT
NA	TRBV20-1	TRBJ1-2	SARPRGRPSLYGYT